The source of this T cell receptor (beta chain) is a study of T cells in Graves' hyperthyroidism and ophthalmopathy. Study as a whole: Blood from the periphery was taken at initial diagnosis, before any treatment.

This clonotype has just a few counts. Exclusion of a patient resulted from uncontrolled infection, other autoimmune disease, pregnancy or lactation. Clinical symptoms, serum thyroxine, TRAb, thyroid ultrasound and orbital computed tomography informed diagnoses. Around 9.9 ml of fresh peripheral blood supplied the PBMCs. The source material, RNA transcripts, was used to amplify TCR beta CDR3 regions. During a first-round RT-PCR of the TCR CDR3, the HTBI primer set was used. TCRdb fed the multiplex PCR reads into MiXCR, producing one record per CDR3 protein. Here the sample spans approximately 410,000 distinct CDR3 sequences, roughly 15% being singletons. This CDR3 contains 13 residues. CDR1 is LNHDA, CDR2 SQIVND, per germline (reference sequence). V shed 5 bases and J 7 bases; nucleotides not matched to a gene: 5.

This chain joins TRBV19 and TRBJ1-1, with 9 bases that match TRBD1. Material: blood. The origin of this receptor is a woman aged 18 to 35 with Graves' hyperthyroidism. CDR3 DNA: TGTGCCAGTAGTGCACGGACAGGGGTTGAAGCTTTCTTT. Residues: CASSARTGVEAFF.